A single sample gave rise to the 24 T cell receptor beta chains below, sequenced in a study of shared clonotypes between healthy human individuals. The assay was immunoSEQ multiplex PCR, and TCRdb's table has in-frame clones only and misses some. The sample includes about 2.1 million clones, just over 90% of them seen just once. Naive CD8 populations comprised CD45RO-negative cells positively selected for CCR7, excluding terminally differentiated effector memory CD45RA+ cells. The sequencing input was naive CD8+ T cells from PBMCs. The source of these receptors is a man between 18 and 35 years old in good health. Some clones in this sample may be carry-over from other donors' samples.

Here the CDR3 DNA reads TGTGCCAGCAGCTTAATCGGGACATCCTATGGCTACACCTTC. This encodes CASSLIGTSYGYTF. The chain uses TRBV7-9 and TRBJ1-2; tentative D call: TRBD1 (6 bases). The germline gives CDR1 SEHNR, CDR2 FQNEAQ (reference sequence). The V gene lost 2 bases and the J gene lost 4 bases, with 11 bases spanning the gap. The CDR3 spans 14 residues.

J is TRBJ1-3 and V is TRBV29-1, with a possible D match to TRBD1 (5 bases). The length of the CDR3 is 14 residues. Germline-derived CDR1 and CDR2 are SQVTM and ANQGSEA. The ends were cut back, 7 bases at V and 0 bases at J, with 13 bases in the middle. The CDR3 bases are TGCAGCGCTGGGGCCCGGGGCTCTGGAAACACCATATATTTT. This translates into CSAGARGSGNTIYF.

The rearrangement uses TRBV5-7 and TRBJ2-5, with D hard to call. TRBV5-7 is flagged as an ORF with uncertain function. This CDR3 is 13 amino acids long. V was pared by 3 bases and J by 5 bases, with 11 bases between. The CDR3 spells CASSYPGPETQYF. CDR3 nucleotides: TGTGCCAGCAGCTACCCCGGGCCGGAGACCCAGTACTTC.

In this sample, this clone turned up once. The CDR3 loop reads CAWSVMDSGYNEQFF. The DNA of the CDR3 is TGTGCCTGGAGTGTAATGGACAGCGGATACAATGAGCAGTTCTTC. The gene calls are TRBV30 and TRBJ2-1, with D possibly TRBD1 on 6 matching bases. There are 15 residues in the CDR3. Trimming took off 0 bases at V and 4 bases at J, with 13 bases between the two ends. Germline lookup yields CDR1 GTSNPN and CDR2 SVGIG (reference sequence). The full variable domain, in which reference TRBV30 and TRBJ2-1 provide the parts outside the CDR3, is SQTIHQWPATLVQPVGSPLSLECTVEGTSNPNLYWYRQAAGRGLQLLFYSVGIGQISSEVPQNLSASRPQDRQFILSSKKLLLSDSGFYLCAWSVMDSGYNEQFFGPGTRLTVL.

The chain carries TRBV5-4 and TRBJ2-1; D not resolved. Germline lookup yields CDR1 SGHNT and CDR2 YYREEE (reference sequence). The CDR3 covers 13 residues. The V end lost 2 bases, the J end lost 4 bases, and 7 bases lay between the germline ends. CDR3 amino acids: CASSLWAYNEQFF. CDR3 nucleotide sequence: TGTGCCAGCAGCTTATGGGCTTACAATGAGCAGTTCTTC.

CDR3: CASSSQGPSNQPQHF. CDR3 in DNA: TGTGCCAGCAGTTCACAGGGACCTAGCAATCAGCCCCAGCATTTT. The J gene is TRBJ1-5, the V gene TRBV28; weak D call: TRBD1 (6 bases). This CDR3 region has 15 residues. The V end lost 4 bases, the J end lost 0 bases, and 10 bases lay between the germline ends. Germline CDR1 reads MDHEN; CDR2 reads SYDVKM.

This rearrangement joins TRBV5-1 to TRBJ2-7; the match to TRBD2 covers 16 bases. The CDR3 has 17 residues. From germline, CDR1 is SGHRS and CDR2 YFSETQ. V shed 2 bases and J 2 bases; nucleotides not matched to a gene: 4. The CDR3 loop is CASSFGTSGRGAYEQYF. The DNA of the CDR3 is TGCGCCAGCAGCTTCGGGACTAGCGGGAGGGGCGCCTACGAGCAGTACTTC.

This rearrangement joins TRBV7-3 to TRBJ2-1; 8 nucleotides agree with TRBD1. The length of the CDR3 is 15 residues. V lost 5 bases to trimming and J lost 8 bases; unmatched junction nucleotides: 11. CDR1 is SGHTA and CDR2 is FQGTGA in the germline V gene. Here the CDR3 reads CASSHPGQQGDEQFF. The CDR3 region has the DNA TGTGCCAGCAGCCATCCGGGACAACAGGGGGATGAGCAGTTCTTC.

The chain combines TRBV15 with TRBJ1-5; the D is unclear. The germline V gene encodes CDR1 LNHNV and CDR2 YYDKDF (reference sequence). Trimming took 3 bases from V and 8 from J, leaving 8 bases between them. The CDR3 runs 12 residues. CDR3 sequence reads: CATSSPSEPQHF. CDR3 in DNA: TGTGCCACCAGCAGCCCTTCGGAGCCCCAGCATTTT.

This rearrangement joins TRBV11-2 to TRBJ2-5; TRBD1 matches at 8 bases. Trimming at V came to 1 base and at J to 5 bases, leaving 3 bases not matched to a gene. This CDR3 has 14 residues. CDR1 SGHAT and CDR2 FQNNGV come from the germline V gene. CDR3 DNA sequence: TGTGCCAGCAGCTTAGGCAGGGGGCAGGAGACCCAGTACTTC. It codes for CASSLGRGQETQYF.

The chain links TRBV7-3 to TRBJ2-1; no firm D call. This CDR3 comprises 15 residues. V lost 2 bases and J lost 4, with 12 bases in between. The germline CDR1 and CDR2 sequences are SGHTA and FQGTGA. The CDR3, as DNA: TGTGCCAGCAGCTTAGCAGCCATCCCGTACAATGAGCAGTTCTTC. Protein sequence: CASSLAAIPYNEQFF.

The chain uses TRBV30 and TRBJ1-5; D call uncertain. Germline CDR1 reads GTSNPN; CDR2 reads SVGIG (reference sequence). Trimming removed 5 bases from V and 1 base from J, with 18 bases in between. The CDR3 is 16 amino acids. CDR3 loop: CAWGPDAPESNQPQHF. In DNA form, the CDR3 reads TGTGCCTGGGGTCCCGATGCACCCGAGAGCAATCAGCCCCAGCATTTT.

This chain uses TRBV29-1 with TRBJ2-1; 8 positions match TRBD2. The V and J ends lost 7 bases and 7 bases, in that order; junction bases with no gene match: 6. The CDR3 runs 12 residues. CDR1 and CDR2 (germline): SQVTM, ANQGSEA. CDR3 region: CSDREGLNEQFF. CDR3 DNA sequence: TGCAGCGATCGGGAGGGCCTAAATGAGCAGTTCTTC.

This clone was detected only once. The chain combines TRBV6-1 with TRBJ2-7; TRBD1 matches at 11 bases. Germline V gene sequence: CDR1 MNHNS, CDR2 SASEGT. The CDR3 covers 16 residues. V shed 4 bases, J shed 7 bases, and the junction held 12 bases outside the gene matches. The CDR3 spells CASSAPRTGGSLEQYF. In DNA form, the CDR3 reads TGTGCCAGCAGTGCCCCCCGGACAGGGGGCTCTTTGGAGCAGTACTTC.

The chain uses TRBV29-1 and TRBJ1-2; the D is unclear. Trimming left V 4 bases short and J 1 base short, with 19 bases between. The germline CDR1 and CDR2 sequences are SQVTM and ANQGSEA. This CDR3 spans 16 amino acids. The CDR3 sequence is CSVVGTSSGDNYGYTF. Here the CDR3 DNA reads TGCAGCGTTGTGGGCACCTCCTCTGGGGATAACTATGGCTACACCTTC.

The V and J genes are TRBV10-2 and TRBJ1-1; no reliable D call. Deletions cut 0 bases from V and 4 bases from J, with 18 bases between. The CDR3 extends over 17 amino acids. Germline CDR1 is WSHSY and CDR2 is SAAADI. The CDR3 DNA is TGCGCCAGCAGTGAGTCGATGCCAGGCCAGGTCGTCACTGAAGCTTTCTTT. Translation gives CASSESMPGQVVTEAFF.

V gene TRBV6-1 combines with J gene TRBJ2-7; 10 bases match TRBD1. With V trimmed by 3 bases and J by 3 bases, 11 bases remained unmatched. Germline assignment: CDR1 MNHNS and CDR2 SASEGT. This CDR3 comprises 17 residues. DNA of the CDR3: TGTGCCAGCAGTGACCTGTGGGAGAGGACAGGGGGCTACGAGCAGTACTTC. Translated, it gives CASSDLWERTGGYEQYF.

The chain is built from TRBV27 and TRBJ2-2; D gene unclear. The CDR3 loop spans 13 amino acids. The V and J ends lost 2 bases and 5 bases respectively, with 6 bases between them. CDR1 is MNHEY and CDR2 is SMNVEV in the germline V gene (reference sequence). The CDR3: CASSLAWTGELFF. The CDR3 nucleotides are TGTGCCAGCAGTTTAGCCTGGACCGGGGAGCTGTTTTTT.

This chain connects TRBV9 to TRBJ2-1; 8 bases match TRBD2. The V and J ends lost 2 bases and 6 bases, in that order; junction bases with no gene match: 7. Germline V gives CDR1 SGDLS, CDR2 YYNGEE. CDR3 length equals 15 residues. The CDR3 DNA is TGTGCCAGCAGCGTCGCCGGGACTAGTTCCAATGAGCAGTTCTTC. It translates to CASSVAGTSSNEQFF.

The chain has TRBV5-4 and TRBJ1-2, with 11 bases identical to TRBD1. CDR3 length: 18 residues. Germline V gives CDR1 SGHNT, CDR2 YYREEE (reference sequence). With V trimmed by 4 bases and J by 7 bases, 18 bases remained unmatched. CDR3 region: CASSGPGQGANPTVGYTF. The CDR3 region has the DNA TGTGCCAGCAGCGGCCCCGGACAGGGGGCGAACCCCACTGTTGGCTACACCTTC.

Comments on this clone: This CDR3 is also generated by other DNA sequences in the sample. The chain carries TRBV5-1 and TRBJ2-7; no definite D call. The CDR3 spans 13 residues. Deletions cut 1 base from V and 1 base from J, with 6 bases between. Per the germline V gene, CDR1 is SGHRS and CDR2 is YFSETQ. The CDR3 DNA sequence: TGCGCCAGCAGCTTGTCCCCATCCTACGAGCAGTACTTC. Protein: CASSLSPSYEQYF.

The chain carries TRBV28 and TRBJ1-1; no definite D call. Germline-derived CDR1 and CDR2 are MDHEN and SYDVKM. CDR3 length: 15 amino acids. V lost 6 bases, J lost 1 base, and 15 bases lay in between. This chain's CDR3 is CASRGFKGRNTEAFF. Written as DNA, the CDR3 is TGTGCCAGCAGGGGGTTTAAAGGGAGGAACACTGAAGCTTTCTTT.

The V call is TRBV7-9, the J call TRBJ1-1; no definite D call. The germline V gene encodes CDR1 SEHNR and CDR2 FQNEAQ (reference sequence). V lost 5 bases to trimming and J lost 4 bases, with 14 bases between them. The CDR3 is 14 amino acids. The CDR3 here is CASSPVGRVTEAFF. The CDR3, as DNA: TGTGCCAGCAGCCCCGTTGGAAGGGTCACTGAAGCTTTCTTT.

The CDR3 DNA sequence: TGTGCCAGCAGTACACACGGAGTACACCGAACTAGCACAGATACGCAGTATTTT. Translated: CASSTHGVHRTSTDTQYF. This sequence joins TRBV28 and TRBJ2-3; no definite D call. Between the trimmed V and J ends, which lost 5 bases and 0 bases, there was a span of 21 bases. CDR3 length equals 18 residues. Germline CDR1 reads MDHEN; CDR2 reads SYDVKM.